This TCR beta chain derives from a study of cytomegalovirus exposure and HLA in healthy donors. Remarks on this clone: Its antigen is currently unknown.

Profiled with immunoSEQ multiplex PCR; TCRdb holds only in-frame clones, not every one. The table records 150,000 to 200,000 clones, more than 75% of them present only once. Notes on the study in general: Most TCR sequences were uncommon, yet certain public TCRs appeared in many donors. Reported results showed that the classifier diagnosed cytomegalovirus status with high specificity and sensitivity. Confirmation was obtained in vitro that a few CMV-associated chains are specific for CMV antigens.

Sequenced: PBMCs. This clonotype was sampled from a woman aged 25 to 39 in good health and CMV-seronegative.

In nucleotides, the CDR3 is TGCGCCAGCAGTTATACAGGGGTCTATGGCTACACCTTC. It translates to CASSYTGVYGYTF. The chain recombines TRBV5-1 with TRBJ1-2; TRBD1 matches 7 bases. After removal of 5 bases from V and 4 bases from J, the junction contained 5 bases not matched to a gene. The CDR3 spans 13 residues. CDR1 SGHRS and CDR2 YFSETQ come from the germline V gene.